The 30 T cell receptor beta chains in this list originate from one sample, sequenced in a study of cytomegalovirus exposure and HLA in healthy donors. Amplification used 60 Vbeta primers and 13 Jbeta primers. Only in-frame clones appear in the TCRdb table, and some are missing; sequencing was by immunoSEQ multiplex PCR. The table records around 72,000 clones, roughly 79% of them present only once. The sample consisted of PBMCs. The source is a man aged 50 to 59 in good health and CMV-seronegative.

This clone was picked up one time. The genes are TRBV6-5 and TRBJ2-7; D is ambiguous. Looked up from germline, CDR1 is MNHEY and CDR2 is SVGAGI. CDR3 length: 11 amino acids. Trimming left V 4 bases short and J 3 bases short, with 4 bases between. CDR3 sequence reads: CASSSNYEQYF. The CDR3 coding sequence is TGTGCCAGCAGTTCCAACTACGAGCAGTACTTC.

V usage is TRBV19 and J usage is TRBJ1-5; no clear D. V was pared by 3 bases and J by 7 bases, with 13 bases between. The CDR3 length is 14 residues. Germline V CDR1 and CDR2: LNHDA, SQIVND (reference sequence). CDR3 protein: CASSILPETQPQHF. The CDR3 DNA is TGTGCCAGTAGTATTTTGCCAGAAACCCAGCCCCAGCATTTT.

The chain links TRBV19 to TRBJ1-1; possible D gene TRBD1, 6 bases. The germline CDR1 and CDR2 sequences are LNHDA and SQIVND (reference sequence). V was cut by 11 bases and J by 0 bases, with 16 bases left in between. The CDR3 runs 14 residues. CDR3: CALTGRGVNTEAFF. The CDR3 region has the DNA TGTGCCCTTACAGGGCGAGGGGTGAACACTGAAGCTTTCTTT.

This clone is labeled medium-sized (0.01 to 0.1%). The chain uses TRBV19 and TRBJ2-1; D is possibly TRBD1 (6 bases). This CDR3 region has 17 residues. Per germline, CDR1 LNHDA and CDR2 SQIVND (reference sequence). The V end was cut by 0 bases, the J end by 3 bases, with 15 bases between. CDR3 sequence reads: CASSIDVSTGSYNEQFF. The DNA for the CDR3 is TGTGCCAGTAGTATAGATGTTTCAACAGGGAGCTACAATGAGCAGTTCTTC.

This clone was counted a few times. The chain has TRBV6-5 and TRBJ1-1; possibly TRBD1 for D (5 bases). V lost 0 bases and J 1 base, leaving 9 bases between the germline ends. Per the germline V gene, CDR1 is MNHEY and CDR2 is SVGAGI. This CDR3 is built from 15 residues. CDR3 nucleotide sequence: TGTGCCAGCAGTTACTCGGGGCGGACGAACACTGAAGCTTTCTTT. Its translation is CASSYSGRTNTEAFF.

This rearrangement joins TRBV28 to TRBJ1-6; 8 bases align to TRBD1. V was clipped by 6 bases and J by 9 bases; unmatched bases: 4. The germline CDR1 and CDR2 sequences are MDHEN and SYDVKM. This CDR3 has 13 amino acids. The CDR3 coding sequence is TGTGCCAGCAGAGGACAGGGCAGTTCACCCCTCCACTTT. Translating gives CASRGQGSSPLHF.

This sequence joins TRBV15 and TRBJ2-1, with D unclear. Per germline, CDR1 LNHNV and CDR2 YYDKDF (reference sequence). V lost 2 bases, J lost 16 bases, and 12 bases lay in between. The CDR3 is made up of 11 amino acids. CDR3 region: CATSRSSRSFF. CDR3 DNA: TGTGCCACCAGCAGATCCTCCCGGTCCTTCTTC. Combining the CDR3 with reference TRBV15 and TRBJ2-1 gives the whole variable domain DAMVIQNPRYQVTQFGKPVTLSCSQTLNHNVMYWYQQKSSQAPKLLFHYYDKDFNNEADTPDNFQSRRPNTSFCFLDIRSPGLGDTAMYLCATSRSSRSFFGPGTRLTVL.

The chain has TRBV11-3 and TRBJ1-1; TRBD1 matches at 9 bases. V dropped 4 bases and J dropped 5; count of bases not matched to a gene: 8. Germline assignment: CDR1 SGHNT and CDR2 YENEEA. The CDR3 totals 15 residues. The CDR3 region is CASSSTGTGMTEAFF. DNA for the CDR3: TGTGCCAGCAGCTCAACCGGGACAGGGATGACTGAAGCTTTCTTT.

The chain carries TRBV4-2 and TRBJ1-1; maybe TRBD1 (5 bases). The germline V gene encodes CDR1 LGHNA and CDR2 YNFKEQ. This CDR3 has 15 amino acids. The V gene lost 1 base and the J gene lost 4 bases, with 13 bases spanning the gap. The CDR3 bases are TGTGCCAGCAGCCAAGGGCAGGGCAAAACCACTGAAGCTTTCTTT. It is translated as CASSQGQGKTTEAFF.

This chain links TRBV28 with TRBJ2-7, with 8 bases aligning to TRBD1. The V and J ends lost 6 bases and 0 bases, in that order; junction bases with no gene match: 4. This CDR3 has 14 residues. Germline CDR1 and CDR2: MDHEN and SYDVKM. The CDR3 region has the DNA TGTGCCAGCAGACGGACAGGGAGCTCCTACGAGCAGTACTTC. Its translation: CASRRTGSSYEQYF.

In its sample, this clone was seen a few times. The V and J genes are TRBV7-9 and TRBJ1-1; 7 bases map to TRBD1. V shed 3 bases and J 0 bases; nucleotides not matched to a gene: 7. Germline CDR1 is SEHNR and CDR2 is FQNEAQ (reference sequence). The CDR3 has 16 residues. The CDR3 protein is CASSLGTEPMNTEAFF. The CDR3 coding sequence is TGTGCCAGCAGCTTGGGGACAGAGCCCATGAACACTGAAGCTTTCTTT.

The chain carries TRBV23-1 and TRBJ1-5; tentative D call: TRBD1 (6 bases). TRBV23-1 is an ORF; its function is uncertain. The ends were cut back, 4 bases at V and 3 bases at J, with 19 bases in the middle. The CDR3 sequence is 17 residues long. The chain's CDR3 is CASSPQGPGTTNQPQHF. The CDR3 DNA reads TGCGCCAGCAGTCCCCAAGGACCCGGGACAACCAATCAGCCCCAGCATTTT.

This rearrangement joins TRBV10-3 to TRBJ2-1, with TRBD1 as a possible D gene (6 bases). CDR3 length equals 13 residues. Germline V gene sequence: CDR1 ENHRY, CDR2 SYGVKD. V was clipped by 5 bases and J by 3 bases, with 8 bases between them. Here the CDR3 reads CAISTQGYNEQFF. In nucleotides, the CDR3 is TGTGCCATCAGTACACAGGGCTACAATGAGCAGTTCTTC.

V usage is TRBV6-1 and J usage is TRBJ2-3; 7 bases are shared with TRBD1. V shed 6 bases, J shed 2 bases, and the junction held 8 bases outside the gene matches. The CDR3 has 15 amino acids. The germline V gene encodes CDR1 MNHNS and CDR2 SASEGT. The CDR3 sequence: CASSRDSFITDTQYF. The CDR3, as DNA: TGTGCCAGCAGCCGGGACAGTTTCATCACAGATACGCAGTATTTT.

The V and J genes are TRBV15 and TRBJ1-1; D is possibly TRBD1 (6 bases). Trimming took 1 base from V and 1 from J, leaving 10 bases between them. CDR1 is LNHNV, CDR2 YYDKDF, per germline (reference sequence). The CDR3 loop spans 15 amino acids. For the CDR3, the DNA is TGTGCCACCAGCAGAGGGGGCAGGGGGAACACTGAAGCTTTCTTT. This sequence encodes CATSRGGRGNTEAFF.

This clone was counted between two and nine times. The rearrangement uses TRBV5-1 and TRBJ1-5; TRBD1 agrees at 8 bases. Germline CDR1 SGHRS, CDR2 YFSETQ. There are 14 residues in the CDR3. Trimming removed 4 bases from V and 9 bases from J; junction bases left unmatched: 9. The CDR3, as DNA: TGCGCCAGCAGCCCTGACAGGGGCCCTTGGCCCCAGCATTTT. Translating it yields CASSPDRGPWPQHF.

The gene calls are TRBV2 and TRBJ1-1; 8 bases match TRBD1. The CDR3 spans 15 residues. The V gene end was trimmed by 6 bases and the J gene end by 1 base; junction bases not matched to a gene: 7. Germline lookup yields CDR1 SNHLY and CDR2 FYNNEI. The CDR3 loop reads CASRTQGVRNTEAFF. CDR3 bases: TGTGCCAGCAGAACACAGGGGGTACGGAACACTGAAGCTTTCTTT. Combining the CDR3 with reference TRBV2 and TRBJ1-1 gives the whole variable domain EPEVTQTPSHQVTQMGQEVILRCVPISNHLYFYWYRQILGQKVEFLVSFYNNEISEKSEIFDDQFSVERPDGSNFTLKIRSTKLEDSAMYFCASRTQGVRNTEAFFGQGTRLTVV.

The chain recombines TRBV9 with TRBJ2-1, with 9 nucleotides matching TRBD2. V lost 5 bases and J lost 6; bases outside the gene matches: 12. CDR1 is SGDLS and CDR2 is YYNGEE in the germline V gene. The CDR3 has 16 amino acids. This CDR3 reads CASSGRELAGFNEQFF. Here the CDR3 DNA reads TGTGCCAGCAGTGGAAGGGAACTAGCGGGTTTCAATGAGCAGTTCTTC.

The V call is TRBV6-5, the J call TRBJ2-7; maybe TRBD1 (6 bases). V shed 3 bases and J shed 3 bases, with 12 bases lying between them. The CDR3 has 14 residues. Germline-derived CDR1 and CDR2 are MNHEY and SVGAGI. The CDR3 sequence is CASSYSQGNYEQYF. Written as DNA, the CDR3 is TGTGCCAGCAGTTATTCCCAGGGGAACTACGAGCAGTACTTC.

CDR3 in amino acids: CASSVLAGGKETQYF. The CDR3 DNA reads TGTGCCAGCAGTGTGCTAGCGGGAGGGAAAGAGACCCAGTACTTC. The chain uses TRBV2 and TRBJ2-5; 12 bases agree with TRBD2. The CDR3 loop spans 15 amino acids. Trimming took 4 bases from V and 3 from J; bases not matched to a gene: 3. CDR1 and CDR2 (germline): SNHLY, FYNNEI.

This clone has only a few counts. J is TRBJ1-2 and V is TRBV28; 9 bases line up with TRBD1. Germline V lookup: CDR1 MDHEN, CDR2 SYDVKM. The CDR3 is made up of 14 amino acids. With V trimmed by 5 bases and J by 7 bases, 8 bases remained unmatched. The CDR3 DNA reads TGTGCCAGCAGTCTAATCGGGACAGGGTTTGGCTACACCTTC. It codes for CASSLIGTGFGYTF.

The chain uses TRBV6-1 and TRBJ1-6; perhaps TRBD1 as D (5 bases). V was pared by 7 bases and J by 4 bases, with 11 bases between. The CDR3 totals 14 residues. CDR1 and CDR2 from the germline V gene are MNHNS and SASEGT. The CDR3 coding sequence is TGTGCCAGCAAGGTTCAGGGTTATAATTCACCCCTCCACTTT. Translation gives CASKVQGYNSPLHF.

The V call is TRBV7-9, the J call TRBJ1-1; a weak D match, TRBD1 (5 bases). The CDR3 runs to 14 residues. Per germline, CDR1 SEHNR and CDR2 FQNEAQ (reference sequence). Trimming took 2 bases from V and 4 from J, leaving 11 bases between them. For the CDR3, the DNA is TGTGCCAGCAGCTTATTCGGACACTCCACTGAAGCTTTCTTT. It is translated as CASSLFGHSTEAFF.

The chain links TRBV7-6 to TRBJ1-2; a weak D match, TRBD1 (5 bases). Trimming removed 5 bases at V and 8 bases at J, with 12 bases between. CDR3 length: 12 residues. Germline V gene lookup returns CDR1 SGHVS and CDR2 FNYEAQ. The CDR3 here is CASSQTDSGYTF. CDR3 nucleotide sequence: TGTGCCAGCAGCCAAACCGACAGCGGCTACACCTTC.

The chain employs TRBV7-6 and TRBJ1-1; D not certain. The CDR3 is 14 residues long. Trimming took off 2 bases at V and 4 bases at J, with 11 bases between the two ends. Germline CDR1 and CDR2: SGHVS and FNYEAQ. The CDR3, as DNA: TGTGCCAGCAGCTTATCCGTCTTCCCCACTGAAGCTTTCTTT. Translated: CASSLSVFPTEAFF.

This rearrangement joins TRBV7-3 to TRBJ2-5; 8 bases match TRBD2. Looked up from germline, CDR1 is SGHTA and CDR2 is FQGTGA. V was pared by 4 bases and J by 4 bases, with 8 bases of the junction left unmatched. The CDR3 loop spans 15 amino acids. CDR3 DNA sequence: TGTGCCAGCAGCTCCGGGGGGGCGATTGGAGAGACCCAGTACTTC. Translation gives CASSSGGAIGETQYF.

This clone was observed a handful of times. CDR3 nucleotides: TGTGCCAGCAGTTTTGGGCAGTTGAACATGAACACTGAAGCTTTCTTT. Amino acid sequence: CASSFGQLNMNTEAFF. The genes are TRBV28 and TRBJ1-1; D unclear. V was pared by 3 bases and J by 0 bases, with 14 bases between. The germline V gene encodes CDR1 MDHEN and CDR2 SYDVKM. CDR3 size: 16 residues.

This clone appeared a few times. The V and J genes are TRBV6-1 and TRBJ2-3, with 9 bases matching TRBD2. The CDR3 runs to 16 residues. From germline, CDR1 is MNHNS and CDR2 SASEGT. V shed 2 bases, J shed 2 bases, and the junction held 5 bases outside the gene matches. This CDR3 reads CASSERSSGATDTQYF. The CDR3 nucleotides read TGTGCCAGCAGTGAAAGATCTAGCGGGGCCACAGATACGCAGTATTTT.

V is TRBV14 and J is TRBJ1-4; 7 bases align to TRBD1. Trimming took 4 bases from V and 6 from J; bases not matched to a gene: 11. Germline lookup yields CDR1 SGHDN and CDR2 FVKESK. CDR3 length equals 16 residues. The CDR3 loop reads CASSPLLSGTDEKLFF. The CDR3 DNA sequence: TGTGCCAGCAGCCCGCTCCTCTCCGGGACAGATGAAAAACTGTTTTTT.

CDR3 loop: CASSDQYSGRANTQYF. The CDR3 DNA reads TGTGCCAGCAGTGACCAGTATAGCGGGAGGGCCAATACGCAGTATTTT. The rearrangement uses TRBV6-4 and TRBJ2-3, with 11 bases fitting TRBD2. Per germline, CDR1 MRHNA and CDR2 SNTAGT. J gave up 7 bases and V 2 bases, and 8 bases lay outside the gene matches. This CDR3 spans 16 amino acids.